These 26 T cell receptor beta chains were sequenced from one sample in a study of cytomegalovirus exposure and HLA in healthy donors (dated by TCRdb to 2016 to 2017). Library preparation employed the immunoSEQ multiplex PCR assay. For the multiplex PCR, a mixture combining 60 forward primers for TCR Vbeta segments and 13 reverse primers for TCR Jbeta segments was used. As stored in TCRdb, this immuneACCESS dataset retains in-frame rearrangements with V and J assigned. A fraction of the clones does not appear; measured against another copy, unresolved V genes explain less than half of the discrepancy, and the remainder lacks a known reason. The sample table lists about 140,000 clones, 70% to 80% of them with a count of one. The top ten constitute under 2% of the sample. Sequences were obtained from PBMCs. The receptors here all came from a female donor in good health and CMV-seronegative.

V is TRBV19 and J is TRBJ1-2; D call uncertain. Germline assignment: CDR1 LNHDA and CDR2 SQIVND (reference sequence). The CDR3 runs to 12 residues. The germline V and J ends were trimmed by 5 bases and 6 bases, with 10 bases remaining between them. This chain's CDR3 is CASSLGPDGYTF. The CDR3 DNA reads TGTGCCAGTAGTCTAGGGCCCGATGGCTACACCTTC.

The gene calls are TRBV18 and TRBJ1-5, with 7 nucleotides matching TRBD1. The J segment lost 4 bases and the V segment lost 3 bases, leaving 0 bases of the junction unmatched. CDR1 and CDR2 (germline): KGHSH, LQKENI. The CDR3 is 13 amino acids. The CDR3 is CASSPGQNQPQHF. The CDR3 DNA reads TGTGCCAGCTCACCGGGACAGAATCAGCCCCAGCATTTT.

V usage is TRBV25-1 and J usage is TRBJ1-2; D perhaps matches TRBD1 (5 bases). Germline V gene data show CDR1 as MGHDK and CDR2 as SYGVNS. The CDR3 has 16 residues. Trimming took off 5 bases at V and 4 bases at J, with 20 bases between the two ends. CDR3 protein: CASSRAGDSRTYGYTF. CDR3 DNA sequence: TGTGCCAGCAGTCGCGCCGGGGACTCGCGGACCTATGGCTACACCTTC.

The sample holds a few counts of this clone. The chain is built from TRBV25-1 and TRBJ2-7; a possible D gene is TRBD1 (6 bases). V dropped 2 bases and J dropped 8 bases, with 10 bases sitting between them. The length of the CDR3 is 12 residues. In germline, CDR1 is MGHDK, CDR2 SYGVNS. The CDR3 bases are TGTGCCAGCAGTGAAGGGGGCGAGAAGCAGTACTTC. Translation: CASSEGGEKQYF.

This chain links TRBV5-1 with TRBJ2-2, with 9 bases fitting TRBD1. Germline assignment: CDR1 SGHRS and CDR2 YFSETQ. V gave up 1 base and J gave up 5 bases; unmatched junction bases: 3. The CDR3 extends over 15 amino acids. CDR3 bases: TGCGCCAGCAGCTTGTTTGACAGGGGGACCGGGGAGCTGTTTTTT. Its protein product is CASSLFDRGTGELFF. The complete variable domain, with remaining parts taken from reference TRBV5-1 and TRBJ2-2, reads KAGVTQTPRYLIKTRGQQVTLSCSPISGHRSVSWYQQTPGQGLQFLFEYFSETQRNKGNFPGRFSGRQFSNSRSEMNVSTLELGDSALYLCASSLFDRGTGELFFGEGSRLTVL.

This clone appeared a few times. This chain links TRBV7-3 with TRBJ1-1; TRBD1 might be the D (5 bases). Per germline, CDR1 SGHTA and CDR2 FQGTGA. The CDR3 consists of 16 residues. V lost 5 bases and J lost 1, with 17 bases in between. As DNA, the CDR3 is TGTGCCAGCAGCGCAAGGTTGGGGCTTGCGAACACTGAAGCTTTCTTT. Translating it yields CASSARLGLANTEAFF. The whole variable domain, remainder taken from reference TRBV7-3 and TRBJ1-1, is GAGVSQTPSNKVTEKGKYVELRCDPISGHTALYWYRQSLGQGPEFLIYFQGTGAADDSGLPNDRFFAVRPEGSVSTLKIQRTERGDSAVYLCASSARLGLANTEAFFGQGTRLTVV.

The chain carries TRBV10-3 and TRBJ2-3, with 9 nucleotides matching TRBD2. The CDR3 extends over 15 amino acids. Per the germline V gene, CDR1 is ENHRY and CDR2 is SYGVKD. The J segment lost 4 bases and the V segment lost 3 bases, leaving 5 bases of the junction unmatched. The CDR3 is CAISERGRGADTQYF. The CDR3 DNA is TGTGCCATCAGTGAACGCGGGAGGGGGGCAGATACGCAGTATTTT.

The CDR3: CAEGQTYGYTF. The CDR3 DNA follows: TGTGCCGAAGGACAGACCTATGGCTACACCTTC. The chain combines TRBV6-1 with TRBJ1-2; D is perhaps TRBD1 (6 bases). Trimming took off 11 bases at V and 4 bases at J, with 11 bases between the two ends. Germline-derived CDR1 and CDR2 are MNHNS and SASEGT. This CDR3 has 11 residues.

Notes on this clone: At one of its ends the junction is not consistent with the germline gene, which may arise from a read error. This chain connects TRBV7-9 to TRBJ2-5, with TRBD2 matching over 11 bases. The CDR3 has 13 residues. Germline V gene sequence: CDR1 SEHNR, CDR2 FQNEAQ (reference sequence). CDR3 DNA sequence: TGTTCCAGCAGCGCGACTAGCGGGGCTACCCAGTACTTC. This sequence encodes CSSSATSGATQYF.

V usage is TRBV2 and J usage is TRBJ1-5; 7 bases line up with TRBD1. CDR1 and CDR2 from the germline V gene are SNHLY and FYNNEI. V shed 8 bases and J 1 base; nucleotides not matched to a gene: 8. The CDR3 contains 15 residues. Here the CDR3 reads CASSQGVVSNQPQHF. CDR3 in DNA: TGTGCCAGCTCCCAGGGGGTTGTAAGCAATCAGCCCCAGCATTTT. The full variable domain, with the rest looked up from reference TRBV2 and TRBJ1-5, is EPEVTQTPSHQVTQMGQEVILRCVPISNHLYFYWYRQILGQKVEFLVSFYNNEISEKSEIFDDQFSVERPDGSNFTLKIRSTKLEDSAMYFCASSQGVVSNQPQHFGDGTRLSIL.

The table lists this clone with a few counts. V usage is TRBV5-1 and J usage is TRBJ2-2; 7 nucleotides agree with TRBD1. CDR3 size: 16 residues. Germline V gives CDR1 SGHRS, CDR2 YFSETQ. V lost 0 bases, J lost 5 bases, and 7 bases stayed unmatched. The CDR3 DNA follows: TGCGCCAGCAGCTTGGCCTCCACAGGGGTAACCGGGGAGCTGTTTTTT. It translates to CASSLASTGVTGELFF.

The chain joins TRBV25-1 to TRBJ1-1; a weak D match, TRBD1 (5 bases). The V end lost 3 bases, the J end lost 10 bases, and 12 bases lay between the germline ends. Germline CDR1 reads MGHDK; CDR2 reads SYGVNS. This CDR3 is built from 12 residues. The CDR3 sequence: CASSDYGGVAFF. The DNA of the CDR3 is TGTGCCAGCAGTGACTATGGAGGGGTAGCTTTCTTT.

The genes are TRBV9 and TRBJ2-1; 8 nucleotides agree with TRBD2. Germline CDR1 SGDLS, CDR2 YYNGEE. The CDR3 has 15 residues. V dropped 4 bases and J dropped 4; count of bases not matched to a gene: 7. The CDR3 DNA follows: TGTGCCAGCAGCCCCCCCAGCGGGGGATACAATGAGCAGTTCTTC. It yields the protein CASSPPSGGYNEQFF.

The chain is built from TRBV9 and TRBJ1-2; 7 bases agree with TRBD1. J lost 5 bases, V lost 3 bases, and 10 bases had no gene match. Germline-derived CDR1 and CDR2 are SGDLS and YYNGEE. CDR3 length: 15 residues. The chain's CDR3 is CASSGTRDSSYGYTF. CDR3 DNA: TGTGCCAGCAGCGGGACCCGGGACAGCTCTTATGGCTACACCTTC.

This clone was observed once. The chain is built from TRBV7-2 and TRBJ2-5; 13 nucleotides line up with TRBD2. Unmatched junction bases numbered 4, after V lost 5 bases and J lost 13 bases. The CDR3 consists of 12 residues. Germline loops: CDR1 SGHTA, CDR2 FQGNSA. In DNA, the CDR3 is TGTGCCAGCAGCATACTAGCGGGGGGGCGGTACTTC. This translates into CASSILAGGRYF. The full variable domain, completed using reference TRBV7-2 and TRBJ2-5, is GAGVSQSPSNKVTEKGKDVELRCDPISGHTALYWYRQSLGQGLEFLIYFQGNSAPDKSGLPSDRFSAERTGGSVSTLTIQRTQQEDSAVYLCASSILAGGRYFGPGTRLLVL.

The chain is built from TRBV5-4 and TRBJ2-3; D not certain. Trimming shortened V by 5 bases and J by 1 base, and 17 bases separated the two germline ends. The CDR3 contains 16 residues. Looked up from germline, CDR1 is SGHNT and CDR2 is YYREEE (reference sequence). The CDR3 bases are TGTGCCAGCAGACCCCCGCGAGCTGCTGGCACAGATACGCAGTATTTT. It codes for CASRPPRAAGTDTQYF.

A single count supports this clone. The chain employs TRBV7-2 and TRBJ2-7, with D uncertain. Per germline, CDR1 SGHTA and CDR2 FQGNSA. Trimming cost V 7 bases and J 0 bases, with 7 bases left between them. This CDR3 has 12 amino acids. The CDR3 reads CASTTSSYEQYF. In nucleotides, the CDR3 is TGTGCCAGCACCACGAGCTCCTACGAGCAGTACTTC.

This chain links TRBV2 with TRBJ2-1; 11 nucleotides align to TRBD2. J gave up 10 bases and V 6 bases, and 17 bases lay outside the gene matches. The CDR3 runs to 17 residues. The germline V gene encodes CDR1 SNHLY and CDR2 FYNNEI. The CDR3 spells CASRDPPGSGRAGEQFF. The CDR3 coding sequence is TGTGCCAGCAGGGACCCCCCGGGTAGCGGGAGGGCCGGGGAGCAGTTCTTC.

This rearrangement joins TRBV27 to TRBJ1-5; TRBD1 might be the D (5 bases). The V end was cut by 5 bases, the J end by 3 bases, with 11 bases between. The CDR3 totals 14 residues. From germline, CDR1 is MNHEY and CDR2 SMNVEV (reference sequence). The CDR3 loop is CASSTRQNNQPQHF. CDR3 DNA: TGTGCCAGCAGTACCCGACAGAACAATCAGCCCCAGCATTTT.

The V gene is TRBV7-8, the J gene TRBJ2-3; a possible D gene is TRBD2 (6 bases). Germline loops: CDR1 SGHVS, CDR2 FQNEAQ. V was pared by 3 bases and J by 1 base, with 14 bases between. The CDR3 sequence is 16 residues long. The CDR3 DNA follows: TGTGCCAGCAGCTTCACGCGGCGGGGCCGCACAGATACGCAGTATTTT. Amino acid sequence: CASSFTRRGRTDTQYF.

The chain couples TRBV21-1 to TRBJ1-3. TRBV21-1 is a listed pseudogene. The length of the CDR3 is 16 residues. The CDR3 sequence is CASSKERRDSGNTIYF. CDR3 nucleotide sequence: TGTGCCAGCAGCAAAGAGAGGAGGGACTCTGGAAACACCATATATTTT.

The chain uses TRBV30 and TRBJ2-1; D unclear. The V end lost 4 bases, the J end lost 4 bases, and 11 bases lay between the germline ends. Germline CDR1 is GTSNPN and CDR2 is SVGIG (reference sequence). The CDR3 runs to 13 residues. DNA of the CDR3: TGTGCCTGGATTGCGGCAGCATACAATGAGCAGTTCTTC. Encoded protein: CAWIAAAYNEQFF. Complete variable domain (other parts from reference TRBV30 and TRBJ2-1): SQTIHQWPATLVQPVGSPLSLECTVEGTSNPNLYWYRQAAGRGLQLLFYSVGIGQISSEVPQNLSASRPQDRQFILSSKKLLLSDSGFYLCAWIAAAYNEQFFGPGTRLTVL.

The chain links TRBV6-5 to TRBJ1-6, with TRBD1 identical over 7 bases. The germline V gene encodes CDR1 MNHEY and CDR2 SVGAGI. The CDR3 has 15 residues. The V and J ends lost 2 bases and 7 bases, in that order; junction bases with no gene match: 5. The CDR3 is CASSYPGGRNSPLHF. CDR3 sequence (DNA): TGTGCCAGCAGTTACCCAGGGGGAAGAAATTCACCCCTCCACTTT.

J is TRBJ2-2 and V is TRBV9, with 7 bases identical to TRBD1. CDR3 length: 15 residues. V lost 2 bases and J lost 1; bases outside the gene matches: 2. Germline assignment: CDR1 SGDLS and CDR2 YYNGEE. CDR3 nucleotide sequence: TGTGCCAGCAGCGTTTGGACAGGGAACACCGGGGAGCTGTTTTTT. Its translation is CASSVWTGNTGELFF.

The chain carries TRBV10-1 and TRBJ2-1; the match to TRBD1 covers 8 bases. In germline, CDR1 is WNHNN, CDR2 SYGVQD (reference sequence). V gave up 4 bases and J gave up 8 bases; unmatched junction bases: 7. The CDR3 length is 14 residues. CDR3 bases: TGCGCCAGCAGTGTTAGACAGGGGTCGGATGAGCAGTTCTTC. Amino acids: CASSVRQGSDEQFF.

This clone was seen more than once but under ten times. The CDR3 nucleotides are TGTGCCAGCAGTGAACTCAGGGGGCGAGGGACTGAAGCTTTCTTT. This codes for CASSELRGRGTEAFF. The chain recombines TRBV25-1 with TRBJ1-1; 8 bases map to TRBD1. The CDR3 runs 15 residues. V dropped 2 bases and J dropped 5; count of bases not matched to a gene: 7. CDR1 is MGHDK and CDR2 is SYGVNS in the germline V gene.